The following is a T cell receptor beta chain sequence with its context. Original processing notes: Quantification of nucleated cells was approximated via reference gene primer amplification. Libraries were prepared by immunoSEQ multiplex PCR; TCRdb keeps only in-frame clonotypes and omits some of them. The V and J calls and clone size come from that table; D and trimming were worked out from the DNA. The sample has about 110,000 clones, 65% to 80% seen once. Trimming removed 0 bases from V and 2 bases from J, with 12 bases in between. This CDR3 is 15 amino acids long. Per the germline V gene, CDR1 is SGHRS and CDR2 is YFSETQ. This record belongs to a study of blood T cell repertoires in COVID-19.

The source material was peripheral blood. The TCR originated in a woman between 35 and 50 years old with acute or convalescent COVID-19. V gene TRBV5-1 combines with J gene TRBJ2-7; the D gene is possibly TRBD1 (6 bases). The CDR3 DNA follows: TGCGCCAGCAGCTTGGCCGGGACACGTACCTACGAGCAGTACTTC. Translating it yields CASSLAGTRTYEQYF.